This entry lists 29 T cell receptor beta chains sequenced from one sample in a study of monozygotic twins with inflammatory bowel disease. After re-calling the 5' RACE reads, TCRdb lists one entry per CDR3 protein, DNA absent. This repertoire comprises around 380,000 distinct CDR3 sequences; its ten largest clones make up about 2.3%. The sequenced sample was blood. The receptors were gathered from a human donor with ulcerative colitis or Crohn's disease, or a healthy co-twin of an affected twin (not recorded which).

The chain carries TRBV6-6 and TRBJ1-5. The CDR3 totals 13 residues. The germline CDR1 and CDR2 sequences are MNHNY and SVGAGI (reference sequence). This chain's CDR3 is CASVKEGHQPQHF.

The chain combines TRBV20-1 with TRBJ2-7. Per the germline V gene, CDR1 is DFQATT and CDR2 is SNEGSKA (reference sequence). The CDR3 covers 13 residues. CDR3: CSARERGAYEQYF.

This chain joins TRBV6-2 or TRBV6-3 and TRBJ2-2; TCRdb picks TRBD2, but there is no DNA to check that call. There are 13 residues in the CDR3. Germline CDR1 and CDR2: MNHEY and SVGEGT. The CDR3 protein is CASYSTPGLKLFF.

The V gene is TRBV5-4, the J gene TRBJ2-3; the D call from TCRdb, TRBD2, cannot be confirmed without DNA. Germline CDR1 reads SGHNT; CDR2 reads YYREEE (reference sequence). The CDR3 loop spans 17 amino acids. The CDR3 region is CASSRGGLAGYTDTQYF.

The V gene is TRBV7-7, the J gene TRBJ1-1; there is no DNA to check the TCRdb D call of TRBD1. The CDR3 extends over 17 amino acids. Per the germline V gene, CDR1 is SSHAT and CDR2 is FNYEAQ (reference sequence). This chain's CDR3 is CASSFGDSEGANTEAFF.

The chain recombines TRBV30 with TRBJ1-5; as DNA is missing, the TRBD1 call by TCRdb cannot be tested. CDR1 and CDR2 from the germline V gene are GTSNPN and SVGIG (reference sequence). The CDR3 sequence is 11 residues long. CDR3: CAWSAGAAQHF.

This chain joins TRBV2 and TRBJ1-1; the TRBD1 assignment by TCRdb is unverifiable without DNA. The CDR3 is made up of 13 amino acids. CDR1 and CDR2 from the germline V gene are SNHLY and FYNNEI. This CDR3 is CASSSRGNTEAFF.

The genes are TRBV18 and TRBJ1-2; TCRdb outputs TRBD1, but without DNA this stays unchecked. CDR3 size: 14 residues. Germline loops: CDR1 KGHSH, CDR2 LQKENI. CDR3 in amino acids: CASSRAQGNYGYTF.

The chain joins TRBV5-1 to TRBJ1-1; the TRBD1 assignment by TCRdb is unverifiable without DNA. Germline V lookup: CDR1 SGHRS, CDR2 YFSETQ. The length of the CDR3 is 14 residues. CDR3 sequence: CASSGGAGATEAFF. Together with reference TRBV5-1 and TRBJ1-1, the CDR3 gives the full variable domain: KAGVTQTPRYLIKTRGQQVTLSCSPISGHRSVSWYQQTPGQGLQFLFEYFSETQRNKGNFPGRFSGRQFSNSRSEMNVSTLELGDSALYLCASSGGAGATEAFFGQGTRLTVV.

The chain recombines TRBV4-3 with TRBJ1-4; TCRdb indicates TRBD1, and absent DNA this call remains unverified. The CDR3 consists of 14 residues. CDR1 LGHNA and CDR2 YSLEER come from the germline V gene. The CDR3 loop is CASSTRQGSEKLFF.

The chain joins TRBV2 to TRBJ1-1; TCRdb outputs TRBD1, but without DNA this stays unchecked. This CDR3 is built from 14 residues. CDR1 SNHLY and CDR2 FYNNEI come from the germline V gene. This CDR3 reads CASRERRLNTEAFF.

This chain uses TRBV29-1 with TRBJ2-2; the D call from TCRdb, TRBD2, cannot be confirmed without DNA. The CDR3 spans 15 residues. CDR1 and CDR2 (germline): SQVTM, ANQGSEA. CDR3 residues: CSVGGGRGDTGELFF.

The chain couples TRBV5-1 to TRBJ1-2; TCRdb lists TRBD1, though no DNA is available to test this call. This CDR3 comprises 13 residues. Germline-derived CDR1 and CDR2 are SGHRS and YFSETQ. The CDR3 loop reads CASRPGPQGGYTF.

The J gene is TRBJ2-1, the V gene TRBV7-9. CDR1 and CDR2 from the germline V gene are SEHNR and FQNEAQ (reference sequence). The length of the CDR3 is 12 residues. CDR3 region: CASSLVRDEQFF.

This CDR3 is CSARRSNQPQHF. This chain uses TRBV20-1 with TRBJ1-5. This CDR3 has 12 amino acids. Germline V gives CDR1 DFQATT, CDR2 SNEGSKA (reference sequence).

The rearrangement uses TRBV5-4 and TRBJ2-3; with no DNA, the TCRdb D assignment of TRBD1 cannot be verified. The V gene's germline CDR1 is SGHNT and CDR2 YYREEE (reference sequence). The CDR3 consists of 15 residues. CDR3 region: CASRAGQRSTDTQYF.

This chain joins TRBV29-1 and TRBJ2-7; TCRdb returns TRBD2, unconfirmable since there is no DNA. This CDR3 is built from 16 residues. The germline gives CDR1 SQVTM, CDR2 ANQGSEA. CDR3 in amino acids: CSVESGGLAGPYEQYF.

The chain couples TRBV15 to TRBJ2-2; without DNA, the TCRdb call of TRBD1 cannot be checked. CDR1 is LNHNV, CDR2 YYDKDF, per germline (reference sequence). The CDR3 has 15 residues. The CDR3 loop reads CATSRAGTGRRELFF.

This sequence joins TRBV20-1 and TRBJ1-1; absent DNA, TCRdb's TRBD1 call cannot be checked. Germline lookup yields CDR1 DFQATT and CDR2 SNEGSKA (reference sequence). This CDR3 comprises 15 residues. The CDR3 spells CSAPPSRGGGTEAFF.

This chain uses TRBV5-1 with TRBJ2-7; TCRdb returns TRBD1, unconfirmable since there is no DNA. The CDR3 spans 13 residues. Germline V gene data show CDR1 as SGHRS and CDR2 as YFSETQ. CDR3 in amino acids: CASSGGNNYEQYF.

The chain carries TRBV3-1 and TRBJ2-1; TCRdb proposes TRBD1, but this gene call is untestable without DNA. Looked up from germline, CDR1 is LGHDT and CDR2 is YNNKEL (reference sequence). CDR3 size: 14 residues. The CDR3 here is CASSQVGWGNEQFF.

The chain links TRBV11-1 to TRBJ2-7; TCRdb names TRBD2, which stays unverified in the absence of DNA. The V gene's germline CDR1 is SGHAT and CDR2 FQDESV (reference sequence). The CDR3 is made up of 19 amino acids. The CDR3 loop is CASSLVGLAGAGDSYEQYF.

The chain is built from TRBV6-1 and TRBJ2-1; TCRdb's D call, TRBD2, is unchecked because there is no DNA. From germline, CDR1 is MNHNS and CDR2 SASEGT. The CDR3 runs 15 residues. This CDR3 reads CASREDWSSYNEQFF.

The gene calls are TRBV30 and TRBJ1-5; TCRdb returns TRBD1, unconfirmable since there is no DNA. The germline V gene encodes CDR1 GTSNPN and CDR2 SVGIG (reference sequence). This CDR3 has 16 amino acids. This CDR3 is CAWSSETGRSNQPQHF.

V gene TRBV11-2 combines with J gene TRBJ2-5; TCRdb returns TRBD1, unconfirmable since there is no DNA. The germline V gene encodes CDR1 SGHAT and CDR2 FQNNGV. The CDR3 contains 17 residues. The CDR3 loop reads CASSLELSTTTGETQYF.

The chain uses TRBV29-1 and TRBJ2-4; TCRdb's D gene call, TRBD1, goes unchecked for lack of DNA. CDR1 and CDR2 (germline): SQVTM, ANQGSEA. The length of the CDR3 is 15 residues. The CDR3 loop is CSVEDPGYSKNIQYF.

The chain uses TRBV21-1 and TRBJ2-1; TCRdb selects TRBD1, and the lack of DNA leaves this call unchecked. TRBV21-1 is given as a pseudogene. The CDR3 is 17 residues long. The CDR3 loop reads CASSKIVGGDENNEQFF.

This chain's CDR3 is CSALKRGRVTNTEAFF. This rearrangement joins TRBV20-1 to TRBJ1-1; TCRdb proposes TRBD1, but this gene call is untestable without DNA. The CDR3 spans 16 residues. The germline gives CDR1 DFQATT, CDR2 SNEGSKA (reference sequence).

The chain couples TRBV5-1 to TRBJ2-5; TCRdb names TRBD2, which stays unverified in the absence of DNA. CDR1 and CDR2 from the germline V gene are SGHRS and YFSETQ. The CDR3 runs to 15 residues. CDR3 residues: CASSFSSGREETQYF. The whole variable domain, filled in from reference TRBV5-1 and TRBJ2-5, reads KAGVTQTPRYLIKTRGQQVTLSCSPISGHRSVSWYQQTPGQGLQFLFEYFSETQRNKGNFPGRFSGRQFSNSRSEMNVSTLELGDSALYLCASSFSSGREETQYFGPGTRLLVL.